This T cell receptor beta chain was retrieved from a study of post-analysis software for immune sequencing data. General observations from the study: A few TRBV segments occurring more often in patients than controls included TRBV5-6, TRBV5-1 and TRBV20-1.

Unique molecular identifiers were carried by the TCR beta cDNA libraries. MiXCR, run by TCRdb on the PCR reads, gives a single entry per CDR3 protein. The data contain 450,000 to 700,000 distinct CDR3 sequences, about 44% of them singletons. The CDR3 length is 15 residues. V gave up 4 bases and J gave up 2 bases, with 15 bases separating them. Germline assignment: CDR1 SGHTA and CDR2 FQGNSA. For this clonotype: The target antigen is unknown.

V usage is TRBV7-2 and J usage is TRBJ2-7; no clear D gene. Sequenced: blood. This TCR came from a girl aged 10-17 years with multiple sclerosis. The CDR3: CASSSTVKGPYEQYF. The CDR3 bases are TGTGCCAGCAGCTCGACTGTCAAAGGACCCTACGAGCAGTACTTC. Full variable domain (outside the CDR3, taken from reference TRBV7-2 and TRBJ2-7): GAGVSQSPSNKVTEKGKDVELRCDPISGHTALYWYRQSLGQGLEFLIYFQGNSAPDKSGLPSDRFSAERTGGSVSTLTIQRTQQEDSAVYLCASSSTVKGPYEQYFGPGTRLTVT.